The 15 T cell receptor beta chains presented below share a single source sample, sequenced in a study of cytomegalovirus exposure and HLA in healthy donors. The study ran its PCR with 60 Vbeta and 13 Jbeta primers. Only in-frame clones appear in the TCRdb table, and some are missing; sequencing was by immunoSEQ multiplex PCR. The sample contains some 120,000 clones, over 70% of which appear only once. Sequencing was performed on PBMCs. All receptors come from a female donor in good health and CMV-seronegative.

J is TRBJ2-7 and V is TRBV4-1, with TRBD1 matching 9 bases. The trim removed 3 bases at V and 4 bases at J, leaving 10 bases unmatched. The germline CDR1 and CDR2 sequences are MGHRA and YSYEKL. This CDR3 comprises 16 residues. The CDR3 is CASSQVPGQGMYEQYF. In DNA, the CDR3 is TGCGCCAGCAGCCAGGTACCGGGACAGGGAATGTACGAGCAGTACTTC.

V usage is TRBV10-2 and J usage is TRBJ2-6, with D maybe TRBD1 (5 bases). Trimming removed 4 bases at V and 1 base at J, with 23 bases between. The CDR3 extends over 20 amino acids. From germline, CDR1 is WSHSY and CDR2 SAAADI. The CDR3 loop is CASSVGKRGSITSGANVLTF. CDR3 nucleotides: TGCGCCAGCAGTGTCGGTAAAAGGGGAAGCATAACATCTGGGGCCAACGTCCTGACTTTC.

This chain joins TRBV19 and TRBJ1-3; 8 bases match TRBD1. This CDR3 is built from 14 residues. Germline loops: CDR1 LNHDA, CDR2 SQIVND (reference sequence). The J segment lost 7 bases and the V segment lost 8 bases, leaving 10 bases of the junction unmatched. CDR3 in amino acids: CASRYRGYGNTIYF. In DNA form, the CDR3 reads TGTGCCAGTCGATACAGGGGGTATGGGAACACCATATATTTT.

This clone was picked up a small number of times. The V call is TRBV5-1, the J call TRBJ2-7; unclear D gene. V was cut by 3 bases and J by 6 bases, with 7 bases left in between. Germline V gene lookup returns CDR1 SGHRS and CDR2 YFSETQ. CDR3 length equals 11 residues. CDR3 loop: CASSSGSEQYF. CDR3 sequence (DNA): TGCGCCAGCAGCTCAGGATCCGAGCAGTACTTC.

This clone qualifies as medium-sized. This chain uses TRBV10-3 with TRBJ2-1; 8 bases match TRBD1. This CDR3 comprises 16 residues. Losses at the gene ends were 3 bases for V and 6 bases for J; bases not matched to a gene: 10. Germline V CDR1 and CDR2: ENHRY, SYGVKD. This chain's CDR3 is CAISDPIQGASNEQFF. DNA of the CDR3: TGTGCCATCAGTGACCCGATTCAGGGGGCGAGCAATGAGCAGTTCTTC.

This sequence joins TRBV10-1 and TRBJ2-3, with D uncertain. V was shortened by 6 bases and J by 4 bases, with 17 bases between the two germline ends. The CDR3 is made up of 15 amino acids. Germline CDR1 WNHNN, CDR2 SYGVQD (reference sequence). CDR3 DNA: TGCGCCAGCAGCGCGCAGCCGGTGGGCCCAGATACGCAGTATTTT. This encodes CASSAQPVGPDTQYF.

The V gene is TRBV9, the J gene TRBJ1-2; no definite D call. CDR1 and CDR2 from the germline V gene are SGDLS and YYNGEE. V dropped 0 bases and J dropped 7 bases, with 7 bases sitting between them. The CDR3 contains 12 residues. CDR3 loop: CASSVGRAGYTF. DNA of the CDR3: TGTGCCAGCAGCGTAGGGAGGGCTGGCTACACCTTC.

The chain has TRBV6-1 and TRBJ2-1, with 8 bases identical to TRBD2. CDR1 is MNHNS, CDR2 SASEGT, per germline. The CDR3 runs to 16 residues. After removal of 0 bases from V and 9 bases from J, the junction contained 10 bases not matched to a gene. The CDR3 region has the DNA TGTGCCAGCAGTGAAGCGCCGGGTAGCGGGGCGGGTGAGCAGTTCTTC. Residues: CASSEAPGSGAGEQFF.

As DNA, the CDR3 is TGTGCCAGCAGCTCACGGACTAGCACAGATACGCAGTATTTT. This gives the protein CASSSRTSTDTQYF. The gene calls are TRBV7-3 and TRBJ2-3; tentative D call: TRBD2 (5 bases). CDR3 size: 14 residues. V gave up 4 bases and J gave up 0 bases, with 8 bases separating them. The germline V gene encodes CDR1 SGHTA and CDR2 FQGTGA.

The V gene is TRBV19, the J gene TRBJ2-1, with D perhaps TRBD2 (6 bases). The V end was cut by 4 bases, the J end by 3 bases, with 7 bases between. Germline lookup yields CDR1 LNHDA and CDR2 SQIVND (reference sequence). The CDR3 covers 13 residues. CDR3 sequence (DNA): TGTGCCAGTAGTAGCGGGATCTACAATGAGCAGTTCTTC. Protein sequence: CASSSGIYNEQFF. Full variable domain (remainder filled in from reference TRBV19 and TRBJ2-1): DGGITQSPKYLFRKEGQNVTLSCEQNLNHDAMYWYRQDPGQGLRLIYYSQIVNDFQKGDIAEGYSVSREKKESFPLTVTSAQKNPTAFYLCASSSGIYNEQFFGPGTRLTVL.

The genes are TRBV12-2 and TRBJ2-7; the table's D call, TRBD2, was not checked against the DNA. TRBV12-2 has pseudogene status. The CDR3 has 16 residues. The DNA for the CDR3 is TGTGCAAGTCGCTTAGCGACTAGCGGGAGCTCCTACGAGCAGTACTTC. Amino acids: CASRLATSGSSYEQYF.

CDR3 nucleotide sequence: TGTGCCAGCAAAGACCAAACAGGGGAGATCCAGCCCCAGCATTTT. It is translated as CASKDQTGEIQPQHF. The chain uses TRBV28 and TRBJ1-5, with 7 bases identical to TRBD1. The germline V gene encodes CDR1 MDHEN and CDR2 SYDVKM. The trim removed 7 bases at V and 7 bases at J, leaving 13 bases unmatched. This CDR3 is 15 amino acids long. Full variable domain (outside the CDR3, taken from reference TRBV28 and TRBJ1-5): DVKVTQSSRYLVKRTGEKVFLECVQDMDHENMFWYRQDPGLGLRLIYFSYDVKMKEKGDIPEGYSVSREKKERFSLILESASTNQTSMYLCASKDQTGEIQPQHFGDGTRLSIL.

The chain combines TRBV19 with TRBJ1-4; TRBD1 is a possible D gene (6 bases). Looked up from germline, CDR1 is LNHDA and CDR2 is SQIVND (reference sequence). The CDR3 has 14 residues. Trimming pared 7 bases from V and 6 bases from J, leaving 15 bases between. The CDR3 here is CASNNPRGYEKLFF. In DNA form, the CDR3 reads TGTGCCAGTAATAATCCGAGGGGGTATGAAAAACTGTTTTTT.

This clone was recorded once. The chain recombines TRBV2 with TRBJ1-2; 8 positions match TRBD1. Germline CDR1 and CDR2: SNHLY and FYNNEI. The CDR3 spans 13 residues. With V trimmed by 8 bases and J by 8 bases, 10 bases remained unmatched. The CDR3 sequence is CASGNRQGPGYTF. CDR3 sequence (DNA): TGTGCCAGCGGTAACAGACAGGGGCCCGGCTACACCTTC.

CDR3 sequence: CASRLGGQGVNYGYTF. In nucleotides, the CDR3 is TGTGCAAGTCGCTTAGGGGGACAGGGGGTTAACTATGGCTACACCTTC. The genes are TRBV12-2 and TRBJ1-2; whether TRBD1, the table's D call, matches the DNA was not checked. TRBV12-2 is recorded as a pseudogene. CDR3 size: 16 residues.